The entry below gives a single T cell receptor beta chain sequence along with its context. Its antigen remains unidentified. There are 14 residues in the CDR3. V gave up 6 bases and J gave up 11 bases; unmatched junction bases: 14. CDR1 KGHSH and CDR2 LQKENI come from the germline V gene. With 60 Vbeta and 13 Jbeta primers, the PCR was carried out. Using immunoSEQ multiplex PCR, the repertoire was profiled, and TCRdb retains in-frame clones only, with some absent. This sample's clone table lists fewer than 200,000 clones. These data belong to a study of cytomegalovirus exposure and HLA in healthy donors. Study conclusions and caveats: The authors later linked a missense DCLRE1C variant to TCR beta V- and J-gene trimming.

This chain joins TRBV18 and TRBJ2-7; the match to TRBD2 covers 9 bases. The sequence was obtained from a woman aged 55 to 70 in good health and CMV-seronegative. The sequencing input was PBMCs. The CDR3 protein is CASSAGSGRSSEYF. CDR3 DNA sequence: TGTGCCAGCTCCGCCGGCAGCGGGAGGTCGTCGGAGTACTTC.